These T cell receptor beta chains were read from a single sample in a study of T cells in Graves' hyperthyroidism and ophthalmopathy. TCRdb used MiXCR to reprocess the multiplex PCR reads, holding one entry per CDR3 protein. Seen here are some 370,000 distinct CDR3 sequences, roughly 13% observed once, and the top ten hold 25% to 30%. Sequencing input: blood. These receptors all come from a man between 45 and 60 years old with Graves' ophthalmopathy. Each CDR3 is given without its conserved first and last residue. The D gene is left open where the match is weak.

d_call	cdr3_length	v_call	cdr3_aa
-	9	TRBV2	ASTPIYGYT
-	12	TRBV15	ATSQLGAQETQY
-	11	TRBV5-1	ASSLGGPSEQY
-	12	TRBV20-1	SARPGGVNQPQH
-	13	TRBV7-9	ASSLLLDYQETQY
TRBD2	14	TRBV11-3	ASSQRGSGSVNEQF
-	13	TRBV3-1	ASSPLRGSGNTIY
-	12	TRBV19	ASSMGYYSYEQY
-	12	TRBV7-9	ASSTTGPGNEQY
TRBD2	12	TRBV20-1	SADSGRHGDTQY
TRBD1	12	TRBV3-1	ASSQDRTGGGYT
-	12	TRBV11-2	ASSPRLSQETQY
TRBD1	10	TRBV19	ASLGQYAGYT
-	13	TRBV12-3/TRBV12-4	ASSPQTESGNTIY
TRBD1	11	TRBV3-1	ASSPEWTGTQY
-	13	TRBV14	ASSPADATNEKLF
-	13	TRBV7-9	ASSPSSGPTYEQY
-	11	TRBV10-2	ASNPSSYNEQF
-	9	TRBV6-1	ASRARGEAF
-	14	TRBV28	ASSGARGAPGTEAF
-	11	TRBV20-1	SASLRGDNEQF
-	13	TRBV5-4	ASSFSGTTNEKLF
TRBD2	14	TRBV9	ASSPGSGISTDTQY
-	11	TRBV4-1	ASSHDADSEAF
TRBD1	14	TRBV19	ASSTLDRALQWEQF
-	14	TRBV28	ASPPPRPKTLNEQF
TRBD1	12	TRBV10-3	AISEEGAFYEQY
TRBD1	12	TRBV27	ASSPTGALYEQY
-	13	TRBV4-2	ASSRAVSSNQPQH
TRBD1	12	TRBV11-2	ASSTQKDRGLVN
-	14	TRBV19	ASSKIPQGVGGELF
-	13	TRBV5-1	ASSLGRVAAYEQY
TRBD2	13	TRBV9	ASSILAGEYNEQF